The present entry profiles one T cell receptor beta chain with its context. Its target antigen remains unknown. Different DNA sequences within this sample yield the same CDR3. The data were taken from a study of cytomegalovirus exposure and HLA in healthy donors (dated by TCRdb to the late 2010s). Regarding the study in general: According to an earlier analysis of several hundred of the donors, roughly 180 million T cells yielded over 90 million unique TCR beta sequences and about 300 Gb of sequence data. About 280 gigabases of sequencing data and around 88 million unique TCR sequences made up an early release that covered 500 to 650 HLA-typed donors. Among the roughly 430 genotyped donors, approximately 82% belonged to the genetic ancestry cluster associated with self-reported Caucasian donors. The study aimed to test whether cataloging public T cell receptors could reveal signatures of past pathogen exposure. The T cell repertoires of around 670 subjects were profiled by immunosequencing and related to cytomegalovirus serostatus. In addition to the first cohort of approximately 650 subjects, a separate validation cohort of some 120 different subjects was used. The study combined high-throughput TCR immunosequencing, statistical association of individual TCRs with disease status, and machine learning to predict cytomegalovirus infection status. To study patterns of TCR occurrence, a later analysis re-analyzed previously published TCR beta repertoires from around 660 donors and added high-resolution HLA genotyping. Rather than drawing on any new phenotypic data, the later analysis identified candidate immune exposures from TCR beta sequences and the way those sequences occurred across donors. To decide whether each TCR beta V gene segment behaved as functional or pseudogenic, an earlier analysis of approximately 590 of the donors relied on high-throughput TCR beta sequencing. Donor age, sex, ethnicity and CMV serostatus were compiled alongside the repertoire data. In a later genetic analysis, genome-wide SNP genotypes for about 55% of the 666 donors were used, and that subset was treated as a discovery cohort. All discovery cohort repertoires had been generated on a single sequencing platform. Class I and class II HLA loci were covered by the typing at four-digit resolution. The number of donors typed differed by locus, with about 629-630 for A, B, C, DRB1 and DQB1, 522 for DQA1, some 570 for DPA1, and 450 to 480 for DPB1. Roughly five DR-DQ haplotypes were handled as single units for association and clustering because linkage in the cohort was strong. Among about 360 genotyped donors of the cohort, an average of around 240,000 unique TCR beta nucleotide sequences were sequenced per donor, roughly 20% of them non-productive.

The cohort was made up of roughly 670 healthy bone marrow donors. All cohort members were sampled while nominally healthy, although unrecorded immune exposures were likely present. The donor was CMV seronegative and was included in the group of a few hundred seronegative cohort members. Each donor provided a peripheral blood sample, and peripheral blood mononuclear cells were used for TCR beta sequencing. The Qiagen DNeasy Blood Extraction Kit was used to extract genomic DNA from the blood cell samples. Library creation used the immunoSEQ multiplex PCR assay. The multiplex PCR relied on a mix of 60 forward primers for TCR Vbeta segments and 13 reverse primers for TCR Jbeta segments. The CDR3 region of rearranged TCR beta genes was amplified from genomic DNA by a multiplex PCR assay. On the Illumina HiSeq System, the amplified TCR beta libraries were sequenced as 87-base-pair reads. Per the source publication's procedure: Across the 500 to 750 repertoires, a later analysis counted approximately 75 million unique TCR beta chains, some 11 million of which were shared by at least two donors. A nearest-neighbor algorithm error-corrected the raw reads and collapsed the reads into unique sequences, merging closely related sequences to remove PCR and sequencing errors. To assign V, D and J gene segments, CDR3 sequences were aligned to IMGT reference sequences. For a sequence to be retained, at least a six-nucleotide match to both a V gene segment and a J gene segment was required. A rearrangement counted as productive if the CDR3 had no stop codons and remained in frame with V and J, and every other rearrangement counted as non-productive. CDR3 was defined according to IMGT convention as the region running from the second conserved V-encoded cysteine to the conserved J-encoded phenylalanine. Sequences without an unambiguous match to a single V gene segment were excluded from the earlier analysis of 500 to 700 of the donors. In an earlier analysis of 587 of the donors, V segments were called functional above 56.7% productive rearrangements and were called segregating when the between-donor standard deviation exceeded 5%. A statistical classification framework was developed to diagnose cytomegalovirus status using the catalog of TCR beta chain sequences. In a later analysis, TCR nucleotide sequences were compared against IMGT/GENE-DB human TR gene sequences so that V and J genes could be assigned. A later analysis assigned CDR3 sequences and most-parsimonious VDJ recombination scenarios with the TCRdist pipeline. In a later analysis, every TCR beta chain was defined by the combination of its CDR3 amino acid sequence and its V-gene family, and reads without a unique V-gene family were dropped. To address suspected cross-contamination and a sequencing artifact, a later analysis removed roughly 580 highly shared, low-generation-probability nucleotide sequences. In a later analysis, a clonal expansion index was calculated for each public chain from normalized within-repertoire ranks of inferred template counts. A later analysis computed generation probabilities with a VDJ recombination model fitted to out-of-frame rearrangements, and checked the results against IGoR. In a later analysis, hypergeometric tests were used to score TCR-TCR, TCR-HLA and TCR-CMV co-occurrence, with a repertoire-size bias correction applied to TCR pairs. In a later analysis, false discovery rates were estimated by permuting HLA or CMV assignments 20 times. In a later analysis, co-occurring TCRs were grouped using DBSCAN, with TCRdist sequence similarity added in when clustering inside HLA-allele-positive subsets. For co-occurrence clustering, repertoires with fewer than 30,000 or more than 120,000 public chains were excluded, along with four to six repertoires with anomalous nucleotide sharing. In TCRdb, the immuneACCESS table is reduced to in-frame sequences with V and J assigned. These tables do not hold every clone; where another copy was compared, an unresolved V gene accounts for under half, and the others remain unexplained. The V and J calls and the clone size are those of that table, but D and trimming were determined from the DNA. This sample's records show 100,000 or so clones. The top ten constitute 3% to 4% of the sample.

Deletion took 6 bases off V and 2 bases off J, with a span of 20 bases between the germline ends. The germline V gene sets CDR1 to SNHLY and CDR2 to FYNNEI. The CDR3 numbers 16 residues from cysteine through phenylalanine. Of the read, only the CDR3 DNA is kept; its 48 bases are in frame from base 1. What the research found in general, with its limitations: Because some donors lacked HLA typing at each locus, the association tests relied only on the typed subset. Compared with the roughly 670-donor mean, donors in an Asian-associated ancestry cluster had fewer N-insertions in productive TCRs, according to a later genetic analysis. A later analysis associated 15,000 to 20,000 TCR beta sequences with specific HLA alleles at a false discovery rate of 0.05. Because counts were too low, some 16 rarely observed V segments, including chromosome 9 orphons, were excluded from the earlier analysis of about 500 of the donors. Presence/absence analyses assumed roughly uniform sequencing depth across donors, an assumption that may not hold. Most TCR sequences were observed very rarely across donors, whereas some public TCRs were present in many individuals. A further reported finding was that TCR beta sequences accurately predicted the HLA-A and HLA-B alleles for most subjects in the first cohort. A cluster of highly shared sequence variants was judged likely to represent a technical artifact of the sequencing pipeline. According to the authors, the approach could potentially be generalized to other disease states and immunological phenotypes. In this cohort, only TCR beta chains were sequenced, and detectable features were limited by the absence of alpha or paired-chain data. In a later analysis, several top co-occurrence clusters were reported to appear linked to parvovirus B19, influenza, CMV and Epstein-Barr virus. Three of the identified cytomegalovirus-associated TCR beta chains were confirmed in vitro to be specific for cytomegalovirus antigens. Assigning TCR associations to individual alleles was difficult when HLA alleles, especially DR and DQ, strongly co-occurred. Correlated functional status among segregating V segments might be attributable to linkage disequilibrium, but an unknown experimental factor could not be ruled out. A later analysis found that most CMV-associated TCR beta chains appeared HLA-restricted, with HLA associations seemingly driven largely by CMV exposure. A later analysis found that HLA-associated TCR beta chains were more clonally expanded and had lower generation probabilities than equally common non-associated chains. In an earlier analysis of 500 to 650 of the donors, most TCR beta V segments appeared in productive rearrangements about 87% or about 30% of the time, broadly matching IMGT annotations. The study listed 164 TCR beta chains as associated with cytomegalovirus. V-gene and J-gene trimming of TCR beta chains was associated with a missense DCLRE1C variant in a later genetic analysis, and the association was replicated in an independent cohort. Some IMGT-functional V segments, including TRBV6-2 and TRBV6-3, could not be told apart with the 87-base-pair reads, so those segments were excluded. According to a later analysis, TCR association rates differed among HLA loci, with DRB1 alleles showing the most associated TCRs and HLA-C alleles showing the fewest. Cytomegalovirus status was reported to be diagnosed by the classifier with high specificity and sensitivity in both the original and validation cohorts. For the cohort, immune exposure information was limited to CMV serostatus.

The TCR originated in a woman aged 25-40 years in good health and CMV-seronegative. Sequenced sample: PBMCs. The chain joins TRBV2 to TRBJ2-7, with TRBD1 tentatively as D gene (6 bases match). The CDR3: CASRIPPQGPAYEQYF. The base sequence is TGTGCCAGCAGAATCCCCCCACAGGGTCCCGCCTACGAGCAGTACTTC.